Listed below are T cell receptor beta chains from one sample, sequenced in a study of cytomegalovirus exposure and HLA in healthy donors. Sequencing was performed with immunoSEQ multiplex PCR; in TCRdb, only in-frame clones are kept and a portion is missing. The sample comprises fewer than 100,000 clones, 76% of which are singletons, and roughly 2% rests with the top ten. The sequenced material came from PBMCs. The receptors were gathered from a man aged 35-49 years in good health and CMV-seronegative. CDR3s include the opening cysteine and the closing phenylalanine or tryptophan. D genes are given only for firm matches. Size tells how often a clone was seen (once, few, many) or the class of an expanded clone, and some rows leave it out.

cdr3_nt: TGTGCCAGCAGCCCGGGTTCGGCCAACTCCTACGAGCAGTACTTC; cdr3_aa: CASSPGSANSYEQYF; clone_size: once; j_call: TRBJ2-7; v_call: TRBV2; d_call: -
cdr3_nt: TGTGCCAGCAGCTTAGTTGGTAGCGGGAGGAATGAGCAGTTCTTC; cdr3_aa: CASSLVGSGRNEQFF; clone_size: -; j_call: TRBJ2-1; v_call: TRBV5-6; d_call: TRBD2
cdr3_nt: TGCGCCAGCAGCTTAGGACAGGGGAATAATGAAAAACTGTTTTTT; cdr3_aa: CASSLGQGNNEKLFF; clone_size: -; j_call: TRBJ1-4; v_call: TRBV5-1; d_call: TRBD1
cdr3_nt: TGCAGCGTTGTTTTGTTTAGCTCATCCTACGAGCAGTACTTC; cdr3_aa: CSVVLFSSSYEQYF; clone_size: -; j_call: TRBJ2-7; v_call: TRBV29-1; d_call: -
cdr3_nt: TGTGCCAGCAGCGGACAGGGTTCTGGAAACACCATATATTTT; cdr3_aa: CASSGQGSGNTIYF; clone_size: few; j_call: TRBJ1-3; v_call: TRBV5-5; d_call: TRBD1
cdr3_nt: TGTGCCAGCAGTACGACAGGGGTTGAAAAACTGTTTTTT; cdr3_aa: CASSTTGVEKLFF; clone_size: -; j_call: TRBJ1-4; v_call: TRBV7-9; d_call: TRBD1
cdr3_nt: TGTGCCACCAACGGTGGGGCAGACACAGATACGCAGTATTTT; cdr3_aa: CATNGGADTDTQYF; clone_size: -; j_call: TRBJ2-3; v_call: TRBV28; d_call: -
cdr3_nt: TGTGCCAGCAGCGTTGGGACAGGGGGCAATCAGCCCCAGCATTTT; cdr3_aa: CASSVGTGGNQPQHF; clone_size: -; j_call: TRBJ1-5; v_call: TRBV9; d_call: TRBD1
cdr3_nt: TGCGCCAGCAGCTTGGGGACAGGGGCCCTATACGAGCAGTACTTC; cdr3_aa: CASSLGTGALYEQYF; clone_size: -; j_call: TRBJ2-7; v_call: TRBV5-1; d_call: TRBD1
cdr3_nt: TGTGCCAGCACCGTGGGGGTCCCGGGACAGGGATACAATGAGCAGTTCTTC; cdr3_aa: CASTVGVPGQGYNEQFF; clone_size: few; j_call: TRBJ2-1; v_call: TRBV28; d_call: TRBD1
cdr3_nt: TGCGCCAGCAGCTTGGGACACTCGCTTAATTCACCCCTCCACTTT; cdr3_aa: CASSLGHSLNSPLHF; clone_size: -; j_call: TRBJ1-6; v_call: TRBV5-1; d_call: -
cdr3_nt: TGTGCCAGTAGTACTACAGGGGGAAGCTTTGGAGGGGCCTACAATGAGCAGTTCTTC; cdr3_aa: CASSTTGGSFGGAYNEQFF; clone_size: -; j_call: TRBJ2-1; v_call: TRBV19; d_call: TRBD1
cdr3_nt: TGTGCCAGCAGTTGGACTGTCACGACCTACGAGCAGTACTTC; cdr3_aa: CASSWTVTTYEQYF; clone_size: few; j_call: TRBJ2-7; v_call: TRBV28; d_call: -
cdr3_nt: TGTGCCACCCAAAAAGGGACAGAGAACACTGAAGCTTTCTTT; cdr3_aa: CATQKGTENTEAFF; clone_size: -; j_call: TRBJ1-1; v_call: TRBV28; d_call: TRBD1
cdr3_nt: TGCGCCAGGGATGACAGGGTTGATCACACTGAAGCTTTCTTT; cdr3_aa: CARDDRVDHTEAFF; clone_size: -; j_call: TRBJ1-1; v_call: TRBV10-1; d_call: TRBD1
cdr3_nt: TGTGCCAGCAGAGTTACAGGGGCCCTGAACACTGAAGCTTTCTTT; cdr3_aa: CASRVTGALNTEAFF; clone_size: -; j_call: TRBJ1-1; v_call: TRBV11-2; d_call: TRBD1
cdr3_nt: TGTGCCAGCAGCCGCACAGGGACGAACGAAGCTTTCTTT; cdr3_aa: CASSRTGTNEAFF; clone_size: -; j_call: TRBJ1-1; v_call: TRBV25-1; d_call: -
cdr3_nt: TGTGCCAGCAGTTTATCGAGGAGTCGGGGGATGAACACTGAAGCTTTCTTT; cdr3_aa: CASSLSRSRGMNTEAFF; clone_size: -; j_call: TRBJ1-1; v_call: TRBV27; d_call: -
cdr3_nt: TGTGCCAGCAGTTTTATTTCCCTAGCAGGAGATACGCAGTATTTT; cdr3_aa: CASSFISLAGDTQYF; clone_size: few; j_call: TRBJ2-3; v_call: TRBV27; d_call: -
cdr3_nt: TGTGCCATCAGTGAGACCGACTCCACAGATACGCAGTATTTT; cdr3_aa: CAISETDSTDTQYF; clone_size: once; j_call: TRBJ2-3; v_call: TRBV10-3; d_call: -
cdr3_nt: TGTGCCAGTTACCCCCTTGGGGAGTCGAATACCGATACGCAGTATTTT; cdr3_aa: CASYPLGESNTDTQYF; clone_size: -; j_call: TRBJ2-3; v_call: TRBV19; d_call: -
cdr3_nt: TGCGCCAGCTTAAAGGATACGTACAGGGGGCCCAAAAACATTCAGTACTTC; cdr3_aa: CASLKDTYRGPKNIQYF; clone_size: -; j_call: TRBJ2-4; v_call: TRBV5-1; d_call: TRBD1
cdr3_nt: TGTGCCAGCAGCCCCCCCCAGCGGGAGATCTACAATGAGCAGTTCTTC; cdr3_aa: CASSPPQREIYNEQFF; clone_size: -; j_call: TRBJ2-1; v_call: TRBV7-9; d_call: TRBD2
cdr3_nt: TGTGCCAGCAGCCCTCCACTGGGACAGGGAAACACCGGGGAGCTGTTTTTT; cdr3_aa: CASSPPLGQGNTGELFF; clone_size: -; j_call: TRBJ2-2; v_call: TRBV11-3; d_call: TRBD1
cdr3_nt: TGTGCCAGCAGTTTATTAGACAGGGTCAATGGCTACACCTTC; cdr3_aa: CASSLLDRVNGYTF; clone_size: -; j_call: TRBJ1-2; v_call: TRBV28; d_call: TRBD1
cdr3_nt: TGTGCCAGCAGCAAAGGGCGATGGGACTGTCCTAGCAATCAGCCCCAGCATTTT; cdr3_aa: CASSKGRWDCPSNQPQHF; clone_size: -; j_call: TRBJ1-5; v_call: TRBV21-1; d_call: -
cdr3_nt: TGTGCCAGCAGCTTAATAGCGGGGTACAATGAGCAGTTCTTC; cdr3_aa: CASSLIAGYNEQFF; clone_size: -; j_call: TRBJ2-1; v_call: TRBV7-6; d_call: TRBD2
cdr3_nt: TGTGCCAACACTAGTTTCGGTGAGCAGTTCTTC; cdr3_aa: CANTSFGEQFF; clone_size: -; j_call: TRBJ2-1; v_call: TRBV6-5; d_call: -
cdr3_nt: TGTGCCAGCAGCTTAGGGCAGGCGAGCAATCAGCCCCAGCATTTT; cdr3_aa: CASSLGQASNQPQHF; clone_size: -; j_call: TRBJ1-5; v_call: TRBV7-2; d_call: -
cdr3_nt: TGTGCCAGCAGTCCGCGACGGACTCTACCAGATACGCAGTATTTT; cdr3_aa: CASSPRRTLPDTQYF; clone_size: -; j_call: TRBJ2-3; v_call: TRBV27; d_call: -
cdr3_nt: TGTGCCAGCAGTGAAGGAGGGAGGGTTGAGACCCAGTACTTC; cdr3_aa: CASSEGGRVETQYF; clone_size: once; j_call: TRBJ2-5; v_call: TRBV2; d_call: TRBD2
cdr3_nt: TGTGCCAGCAGCCCAGGGCCTAGCGGCACAGATACGCAGTATTTT; cdr3_aa: CASSPGPSGTDTQYF; clone_size: -; j_call: TRBJ2-3; v_call: TRBV4-2; d_call: -
cdr3_nt: TGTGCCAGCAGCTTGGGGCAGGGCTCCTATAATTCACCCCTCCACTTT; cdr3_aa: CASSLGQGSYNSPLHF; clone_size: -; j_call: TRBJ1-6; v_call: TRBV5-6; d_call: -
cdr3_nt: TGTGCCAGCAGCCCAGGACAGGGTTGGACGCAGTATTTT; cdr3_aa: CASSPGQGWTQYF; clone_size: -; j_call: TRBJ2-3; v_call: TRBV7-8; d_call: TRBD1
cdr3_nt: TGTGCCAGCAGCTTAGGAGCGGGAGAGCAGTTCTTC; cdr3_aa: CASSLGAGEQFF; clone_size: -; j_call: TRBJ2-1; v_call: TRBV7-9; d_call: TRBD2
cdr3_nt: TGTGCCAGCAGCTTAGGGACTAGCGGGGGATCTAGCACAGATACGCAGTATTTT; cdr3_aa: CASSLGTSGGSSTDTQYF; clone_size: -; j_call: TRBJ2-3; v_call: TRBV5-6; d_call: TRBD2
cdr3_nt: TGCGCCAGCAGCATTACTAGCGGGAGGTCCTACAATGAGCAGTTCTTC; cdr3_aa: CASSITSGRSYNEQFF; clone_size: -; j_call: TRBJ2-1; v_call: TRBV4-3; d_call: TRBD2
cdr3_nt: TGTGCCAGCAGCCTTCAGGGGGCAGATACGCAGTATTTT; cdr3_aa: CASSLQGADTQYF; clone_size: -; j_call: TRBJ2-3; v_call: TRBV5-4; d_call: TRBD1
cdr3_nt: TGTGCCAGCAGCCCCGGGACAACCTCAGATACGCAGTATTTT; cdr3_aa: CASSPGTTSDTQYF; clone_size: -; j_call: TRBJ2-3; v_call: TRBV11-3; d_call: -
cdr3_nt: TGTGCCAGCAGGGAACCTGACAGGGGGCGAGACGGCTACACCTTC; cdr3_aa: CASREPDRGRDGYTF; clone_size: -; j_call: TRBJ1-2; v_call: TRBV2; d_call: TRBD1
cdr3_nt: TGTGCCAGCAGTGAATGGTGGACAGGGATACAAGAGACCCAGTACTTC; cdr3_aa: CASSEWWTGIQETQYF; clone_size: -; j_call: TRBJ2-5; v_call: TRBV25-1; d_call: TRBD1
cdr3_nt: TGTGCCAGCAGCTTGGTACAGGGGGCGGGTGGCTACACCTTC; cdr3_aa: CASSLVQGAGGYTF; clone_size: -; j_call: TRBJ1-2; v_call: TRBV5-4; d_call: TRBD1
cdr3_nt: TGCGCCAGCAGCAAGGTTCAGGGCCGTGGCTACACCTTC; cdr3_aa: CASSKVQGRGYTF; clone_size: -; j_call: TRBJ1-2; v_call: TRBV5-1; d_call: -
cdr3_nt: TGTGCCAGCAGCTCTAGGACAGGGGTCATCGGGGAGCTGTTTTTT; cdr3_aa: CASSSRTGVIGELFF; clone_size: -; j_call: TRBJ2-2; v_call: TRBV7-9; d_call: TRBD1
cdr3_nt: TGTGCCAGCAGCGCCCGGGGCACTGAAGCTTTCTTT; cdr3_aa: CASSARGTEAFF; clone_size: -; j_call: TRBJ1-1; v_call: TRBV7-9; d_call: -
cdr3_nt: TGTGCCAGCAGTGAGGGACAGAGGAGCTCCTACGAGCAGTACTTC; cdr3_aa: CASSEGQRSSYEQYF; clone_size: -; j_call: TRBJ2-7; v_call: TRBV6-1; d_call: TRBD1
cdr3_nt: TGTGCCAGCAGCGTAGCCCCACAGGAGAGCACAGATACGCAGTATTTT; cdr3_aa: CASSVAPQESTDTQYF; clone_size: -; j_call: TRBJ2-3; v_call: TRBV9; d_call: -
cdr3_nt: TGTGCCAGCAGCCCGGGACAGGGGAATCAGCCCCAGCATTTT; cdr3_aa: CASSPGQGNQPQHF; clone_size: -; j_call: TRBJ1-5; v_call: TRBV5-6; d_call: TRBD1
cdr3_nt: TGTGCCAGTAGTATGACCAGGGGGCAAGATACGCAGTATTTT; cdr3_aa: CASSMTRGQDTQYF; clone_size: few; j_call: TRBJ2-3; v_call: TRBV19; d_call: TRBD1
cdr3_nt: TGTGCCAGCAGTTTATCCGAATTCGGCTCTGGGGCCAACGTCCTGACTTTC; cdr3_aa: CASSLSEFGSGANVLTF; clone_size: -; j_call: TRBJ2-6; v_call: TRBV28; d_call: -
cdr3_nt: TGTGCCAGCAGCGAGGGGACAGTTGGGGACGAGCAGTACTTC; cdr3_aa: CASSEGTVGDEQYF; clone_size: -; j_call: TRBJ2-7; v_call: TRBV9; d_call: TRBD1
cdr3_nt: TGTGCCAGTAGAAGGACAGGAATCAGATCGTATGGCTACACCTTC; cdr3_aa: CASRRTGIRSYGYTF; clone_size: -; j_call: TRBJ1-2; v_call: TRBV19; d_call: TRBD1
cdr3_nt: TGCGCCAGCAGCTTGAGAGGGAAAGAGACCCAGTACTTC; cdr3_aa: CASSLRGKETQYF; clone_size: -; j_call: TRBJ2-5; v_call: TRBV5-1; d_call: -